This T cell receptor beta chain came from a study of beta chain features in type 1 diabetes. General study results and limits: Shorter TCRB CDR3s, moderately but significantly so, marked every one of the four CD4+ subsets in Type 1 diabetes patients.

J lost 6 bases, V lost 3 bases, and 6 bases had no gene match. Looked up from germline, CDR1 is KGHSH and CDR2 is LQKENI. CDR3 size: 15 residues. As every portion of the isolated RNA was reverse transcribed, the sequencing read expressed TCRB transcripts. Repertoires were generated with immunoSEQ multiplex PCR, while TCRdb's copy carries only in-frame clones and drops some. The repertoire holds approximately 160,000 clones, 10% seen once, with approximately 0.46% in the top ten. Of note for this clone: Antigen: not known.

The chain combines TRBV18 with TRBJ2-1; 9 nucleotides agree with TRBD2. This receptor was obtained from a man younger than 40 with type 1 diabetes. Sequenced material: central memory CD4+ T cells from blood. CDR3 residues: CASSPSREGLNEQFF. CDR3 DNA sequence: TGTGCCAGCTCACCGTCGCGGGAGGGCCTCAATGAGCAGTTCTTC.